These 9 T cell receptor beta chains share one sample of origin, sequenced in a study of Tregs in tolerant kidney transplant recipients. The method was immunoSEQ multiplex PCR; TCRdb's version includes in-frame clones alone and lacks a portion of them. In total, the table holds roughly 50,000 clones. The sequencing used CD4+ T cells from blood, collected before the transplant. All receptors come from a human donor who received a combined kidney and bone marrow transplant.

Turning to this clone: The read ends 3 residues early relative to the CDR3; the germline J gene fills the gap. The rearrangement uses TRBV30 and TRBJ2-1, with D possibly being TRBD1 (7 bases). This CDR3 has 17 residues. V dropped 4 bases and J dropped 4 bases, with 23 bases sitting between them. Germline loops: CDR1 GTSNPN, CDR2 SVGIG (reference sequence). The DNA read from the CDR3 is TGTGCCTGGAACCCAGGGGGGTCGGCCCAACCTTACAATGAG. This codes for CAWNPGGSAQPYNE. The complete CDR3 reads CAWNPGGSAQPYNEQFF.

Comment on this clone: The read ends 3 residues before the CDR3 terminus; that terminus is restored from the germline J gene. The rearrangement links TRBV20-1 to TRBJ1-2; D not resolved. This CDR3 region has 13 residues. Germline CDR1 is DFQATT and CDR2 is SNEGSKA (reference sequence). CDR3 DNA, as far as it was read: TGCAGTGCTAGAGCGGGGAGTGGGGTAAGC. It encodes CSARAGSGVS. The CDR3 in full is CSARAGSGVSYTF.

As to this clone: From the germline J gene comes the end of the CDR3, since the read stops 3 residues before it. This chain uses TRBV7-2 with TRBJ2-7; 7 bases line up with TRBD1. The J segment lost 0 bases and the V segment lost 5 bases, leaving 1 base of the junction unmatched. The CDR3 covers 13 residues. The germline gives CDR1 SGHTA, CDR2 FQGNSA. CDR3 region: CASSRDSSYEQYF. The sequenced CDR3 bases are TGTGCCAGCAGCCGGGACAGCTCCTACGAG. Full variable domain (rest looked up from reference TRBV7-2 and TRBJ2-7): GAGVSQSPSNKVTEKGKDVELRCDPISGHTALYWYRQSLGQGLEFLIYFQGNSAPDKSGLPSDRFSAERTGGSVSTLTIQRTQQEDSAVYLCASSRDSSYEQYFGPGTRLTVT.

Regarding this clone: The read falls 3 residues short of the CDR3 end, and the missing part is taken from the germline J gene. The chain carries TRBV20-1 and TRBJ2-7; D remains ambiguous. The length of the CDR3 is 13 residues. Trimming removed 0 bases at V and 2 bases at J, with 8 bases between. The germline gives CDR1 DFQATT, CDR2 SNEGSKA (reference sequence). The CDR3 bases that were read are TGCAGTGCTAGAGAGACTGTAACCTACGAG. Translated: CSARETVTYE. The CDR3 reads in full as CSARETVTYEQYF.

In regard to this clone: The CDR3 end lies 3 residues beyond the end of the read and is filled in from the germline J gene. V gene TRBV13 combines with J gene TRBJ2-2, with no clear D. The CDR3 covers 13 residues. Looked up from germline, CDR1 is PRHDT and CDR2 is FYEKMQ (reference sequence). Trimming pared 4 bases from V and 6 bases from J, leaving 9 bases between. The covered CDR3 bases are TGTGCCAGCAGCTCAAGGGTTTCCGGGGAG. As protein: CASSSRVSGE. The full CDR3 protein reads CASSSRVSGELFF.

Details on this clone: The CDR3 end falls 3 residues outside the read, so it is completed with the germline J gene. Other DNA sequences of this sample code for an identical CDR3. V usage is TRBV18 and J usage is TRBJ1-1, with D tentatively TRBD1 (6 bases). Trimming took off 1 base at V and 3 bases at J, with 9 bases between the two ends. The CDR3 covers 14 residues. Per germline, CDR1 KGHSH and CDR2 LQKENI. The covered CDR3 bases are TGTGCCAGCTCACCACGGGGGCGCGACACTGAA. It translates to CASSPRGRDTE. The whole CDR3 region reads CASSPRGRDTEAFF.

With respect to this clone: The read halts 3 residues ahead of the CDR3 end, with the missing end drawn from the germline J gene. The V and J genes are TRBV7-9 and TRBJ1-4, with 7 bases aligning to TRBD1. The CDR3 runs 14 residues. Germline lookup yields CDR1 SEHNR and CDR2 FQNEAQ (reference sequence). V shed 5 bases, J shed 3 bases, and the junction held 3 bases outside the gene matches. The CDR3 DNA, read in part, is TGTGCCAGCAGCCCAGACAGGGCTAATGAAAAA. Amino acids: CASSPDRANEK. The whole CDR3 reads CASSPDRANEKLFF.

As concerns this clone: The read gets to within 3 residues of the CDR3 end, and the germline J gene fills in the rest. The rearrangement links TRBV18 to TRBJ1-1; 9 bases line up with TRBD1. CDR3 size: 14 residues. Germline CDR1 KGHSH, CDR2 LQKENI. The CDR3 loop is CASSSDHGTGGAFF. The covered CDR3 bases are TGTGCCAGCTCATCGGATCACGGTACAGGGGGC.

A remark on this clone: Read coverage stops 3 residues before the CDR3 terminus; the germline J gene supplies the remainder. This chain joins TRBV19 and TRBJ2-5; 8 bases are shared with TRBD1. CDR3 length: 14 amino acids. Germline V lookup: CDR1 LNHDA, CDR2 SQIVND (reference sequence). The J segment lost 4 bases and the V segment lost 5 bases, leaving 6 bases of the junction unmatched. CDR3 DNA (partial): TGTGCCAGTAGTTCCCGGACAGGGAGAGAGACC. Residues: CASSSRTGRET. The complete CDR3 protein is CASSSRTGRETQYF.